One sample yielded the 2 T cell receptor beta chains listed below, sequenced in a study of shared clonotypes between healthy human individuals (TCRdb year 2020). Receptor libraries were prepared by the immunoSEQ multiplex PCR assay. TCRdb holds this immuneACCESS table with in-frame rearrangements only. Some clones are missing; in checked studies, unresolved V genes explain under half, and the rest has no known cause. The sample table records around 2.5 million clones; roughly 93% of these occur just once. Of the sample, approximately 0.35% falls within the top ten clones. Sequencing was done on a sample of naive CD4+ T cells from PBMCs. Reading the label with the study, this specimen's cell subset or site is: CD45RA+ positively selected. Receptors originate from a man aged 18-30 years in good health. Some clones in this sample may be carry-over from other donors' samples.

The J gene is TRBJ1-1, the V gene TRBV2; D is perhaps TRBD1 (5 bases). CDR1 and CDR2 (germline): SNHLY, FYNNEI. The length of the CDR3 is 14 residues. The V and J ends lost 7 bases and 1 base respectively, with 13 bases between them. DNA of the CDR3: TGTGCCAGCACCGCGACAGAACAGAACACTGAAGCTTTCTTT. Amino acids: CASTATEQNTEAFF.

The CDR3 is CASSLEWVGDPDTQYF. The DNA for the CDR3 is TGCGCCAGCAGCTTGGAGTGGGTGGGAGATCCAGATACGCAGTATTTT. The J gene is TRBJ2-3, the V gene TRBV5-1; a weak D match, TRBD2 (5 bases). Deletions cut 0 bases from V and 4 bases from J, with 15 bases between. Germline V gene lookup returns CDR1 SGHRS and CDR2 YFSETQ. This CDR3 comprises 16 residues.